The next 12 T cell receptor beta chains were all read from a single sample in a study of response to subunit inactivated influenza vaccine. MiXCR, run by TCRdb on the RT-PCR reads, gives a single entry per CDR3 protein. Of roughly 460,000 distinct CDR3 sequences listed, over 9.5% are singletons. The sequencing here drew on PBMCs from blood, taken roughly 48 days after vaccination. The receptors were sampled from a man aged 45 to 65 who received an inactivated influenza vaccine.

This clonotype was found a few times. V gene TRBV24-1 combines with J gene TRBJ2-1; D not resolved. CDR1 is KGHDR and CDR2 is SFDVKD in the germline V gene. The CDR3 runs to 12 residues. V lost 4 bases and J 11 bases, leaving 11 bases between the germline ends. Written as DNA, the CDR3 is TGTGCCACCAGTGACCCACACAGAAAGCAGTTCTTC. Its translation: CATSDPHRKQFF.

The CDR3 sequence is CASSSDGKETQYF. DNA for the CDR3: TGTGCCAGCAGCTCCGATGGAAAAGAGACCCAGTACTTC. The chain employs TRBV9 and TRBJ2-5, with no clear D. The ends were cut back, 4 bases at V and 3 bases at J, with 10 bases in the middle. Germline CDR1 and CDR2: SGDLS and YYNGEE. The CDR3 runs 13 residues.

The table lists this clonotype with many counts. The chain employs TRBV6-5 and TRBJ2-7; 7 positions match TRBD1. The CDR3 is 13 amino acids. CDR1 and CDR2 (germline): MNHEY, SVGAGI. V lost 2 bases and J lost 3; bases outside the gene matches: 1. Here the CDR3 DNA reads TGTGCCAGCAGTTACAACAGGGGCTACGAGCAGTACTTC. This gives the protein CASSYNRGYEQYF.

The chain uses TRBV5-1 and TRBJ2-5; D not certain. Looked up from germline, CDR1 is SGHRS and CDR2 is YFSETQ. Trimming stripped 1 base from V and 2 bases from J, with 6 bases between. The CDR3 loop spans 13 amino acids. CDR3 bases: TGCGCCAGCAGCTTGACTTTTCAAGAGACCCAGTACTTC. It encodes CASSLTFQETQYF.

By share of the sample, this clonotype is medium-sized. This chain joins TRBV27 and TRBJ2-1, with D unclear. The ends were cut back, 0 bases at V and 6 bases at J, with 6 bases in the middle. The CDR3 runs to 13 residues. CDR1 and CDR2 (germline): MNHEY, SMNVEV (reference sequence). The CDR3 region is CASSLSGSNEQFF. The CDR3 nucleotides are TGTGCCAGCAGTTTATCTGGCAGCAATGAGCAGTTCTTC.

The CDR3 spells CASSQDPGQGGTGELFF. CDR3 nucleotides: TGTGCCAGCAGCCAAGACCCAGGACAGGGAGGGACCGGGGAGCTGTTTTTT. This chain connects TRBV4-2 to TRBJ2-2; possibly TRBD1 for D (8 bases). The germline CDR1 and CDR2 sequences are LGHNA and YNFKEQ. The CDR3 runs 17 residues. The V gene lost 0 bases and the J gene lost 5 bases, with 16 bases spanning the gap.

This clonotype was counted only a few times. The genes are TRBV10-3 and TRBJ2-7; D gene uncertain. The ends were cut back, 4 bases at V and 2 bases at J, with 15 bases in the middle. Germline loops: CDR1 ENHRY, CDR2 SYGVKD. CDR3 size: 15 residues. DNA for the CDR3: TGTGCCATCAGTGGGGTCTCCGAACCACCCTACGAGCAGTACTTC. As protein: CAISGVSEPPYEQYF.

This clonotype was counted only a few times. The chain links TRBV27 to TRBJ1-5; D remains unclear. CDR1 and CDR2 (germline): MNHEY, SMNVEV (reference sequence). CDR3 size: 15 residues. V was cut by 0 bases and J by 3 bases, with 9 bases left in between. The CDR3 sequence is CASSLSPGNNQPQHF. CDR3 sequence (DNA): TGTGCCAGCAGTTTATCGCCTGGGAACAATCAGCCCCAGCATTTT.

This rearrangement joins TRBV9 to TRBJ2-7; 12 bases line up with TRBD2. V lost 0 bases, J lost 6 bases, and 4 bases stayed unmatched. The germline V gene encodes CDR1 SGDLS and CDR2 YYNGEE. The CDR3 runs to 15 residues. The CDR3 reads CASSVGLAGVREQYF. As DNA, the CDR3 is TGTGCCAGCAGCGTAGGACTAGCGGGAGTGCGCGAGCAGTACTTC.

This clonotype was detected many times. This chain joins TRBV20-1 and TRBJ2-7; D remains unclear. Trimming pared 6 bases from V and 0 bases from J, leaving 15 bases between. The germline V gene has CDR1 DFQATT and CDR2 SNEGSKA (reference sequence). The CDR3 runs to 14 residues. The CDR3 bases are TGCAGTGCCTTCGTCCCAAAAGGCTCCTACGAGCAGTACTTC. Its protein product is CSAFVPKGSYEQYF.

This chain links TRBV7-2 with TRBJ2-3, with D possibly being TRBD1 (5 bases). CDR1 is SGHTA, CDR2 FQGNSA, per germline. Trimming took off 6 bases at V and 6 bases at J, with 13 bases between the two ends. The CDR3 runs to 13 residues. The CDR3 here is CASRPAGWDTQYF. In nucleotides, the CDR3 is TGTGCCAGCAGACCCGCAGGGTGGGATACGCAGTATTTT.

The chain couples TRBV12-3 or TRBV12-4 to TRBJ1-6; 7 bases align to TRBD1. This CDR3 is 20 amino acids long. J lost 1 base, V lost 6 bases, and 18 bases had no gene match. The CDR3 sequence: CASRAGTRDRKWSYNSPLHF. As DNA, the CDR3 is TGTGCCAGCAGGGCAGGCACCCGGGACAGAAAGTGGTCCTATAATTCACCCCTCCACTTT.